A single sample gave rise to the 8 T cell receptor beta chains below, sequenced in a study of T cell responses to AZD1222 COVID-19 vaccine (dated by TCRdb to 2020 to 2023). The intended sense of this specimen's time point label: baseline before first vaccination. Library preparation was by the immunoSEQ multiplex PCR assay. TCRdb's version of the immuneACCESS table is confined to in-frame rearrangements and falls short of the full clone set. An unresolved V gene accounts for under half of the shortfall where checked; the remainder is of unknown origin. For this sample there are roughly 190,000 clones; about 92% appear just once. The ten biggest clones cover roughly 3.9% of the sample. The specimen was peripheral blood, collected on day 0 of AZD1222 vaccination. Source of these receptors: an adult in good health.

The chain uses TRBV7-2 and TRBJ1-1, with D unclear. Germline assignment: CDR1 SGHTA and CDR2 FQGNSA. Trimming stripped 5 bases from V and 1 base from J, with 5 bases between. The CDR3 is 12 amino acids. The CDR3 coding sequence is TGTGCCAGCAGCCCCCCGAACACTGAAGCTTTCTTT. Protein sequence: CASSPPNTEAFF. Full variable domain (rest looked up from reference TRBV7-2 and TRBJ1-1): GAGVSQSPSNKVTEKGKDVELRCDPISGHTALYWYRQSLGQGLEFLIYFQGNSAPDKSGLPSDRFSAERTGGSVSTLTIQRTQQEDSAVYLCASSPPNTEAFFGQGTRLTVV.

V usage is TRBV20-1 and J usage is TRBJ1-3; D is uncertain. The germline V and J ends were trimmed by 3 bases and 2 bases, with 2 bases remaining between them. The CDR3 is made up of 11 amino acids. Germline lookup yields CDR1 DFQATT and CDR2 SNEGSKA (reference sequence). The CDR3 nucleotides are TGCAGTGCTAGCGCTGGAAACACCATATATTTT. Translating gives CSASAGNTIYF.

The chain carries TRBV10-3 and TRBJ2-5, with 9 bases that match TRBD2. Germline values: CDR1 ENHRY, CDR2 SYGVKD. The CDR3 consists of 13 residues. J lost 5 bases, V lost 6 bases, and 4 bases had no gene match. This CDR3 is CAIRREGEETQYF. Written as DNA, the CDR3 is TGTGCCATCAGGCGGGAGGGGGAGGAGACCCAGTACTTC.

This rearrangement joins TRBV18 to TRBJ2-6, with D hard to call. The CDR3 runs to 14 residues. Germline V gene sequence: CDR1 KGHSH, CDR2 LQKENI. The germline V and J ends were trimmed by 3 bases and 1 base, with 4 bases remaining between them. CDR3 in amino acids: CASSPLSGANVLTF. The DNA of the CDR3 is TGTGCCAGCTCACCGTTGTCTGGGGCCAACGTCCTGACTTTC.

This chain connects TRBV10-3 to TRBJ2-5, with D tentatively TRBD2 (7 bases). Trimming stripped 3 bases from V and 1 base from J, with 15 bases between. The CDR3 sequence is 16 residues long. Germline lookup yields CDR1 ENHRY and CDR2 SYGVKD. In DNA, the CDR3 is TGTGCCATCAGTGAAGGGGGGGCGCGTAGCCAAGAGACCCAGTACTTC. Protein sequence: CAISEGGARSQETQYF.

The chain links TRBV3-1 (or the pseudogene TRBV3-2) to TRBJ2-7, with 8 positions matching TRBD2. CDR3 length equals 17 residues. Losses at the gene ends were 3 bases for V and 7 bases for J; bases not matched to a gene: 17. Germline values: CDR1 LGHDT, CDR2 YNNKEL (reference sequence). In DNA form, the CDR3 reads TGTGCCAGCAGCCAGGGTGTAGGGGGACGGACTAGCTGGGAGCAGTACTTC. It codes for CASSQGVGGRTSWEQYF.

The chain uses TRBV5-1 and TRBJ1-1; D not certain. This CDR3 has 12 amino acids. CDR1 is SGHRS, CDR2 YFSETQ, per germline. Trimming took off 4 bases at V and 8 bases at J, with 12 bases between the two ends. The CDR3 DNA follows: TGCGCCAGCAGCCAGGACCGAAAAGAAGCTTTCTTT. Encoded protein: CASSQDRKEAFF.

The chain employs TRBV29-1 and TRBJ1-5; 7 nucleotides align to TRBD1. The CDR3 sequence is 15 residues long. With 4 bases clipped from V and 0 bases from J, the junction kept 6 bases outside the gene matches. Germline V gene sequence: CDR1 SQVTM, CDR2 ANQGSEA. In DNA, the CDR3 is TGCAGCGTTGGAGGGCAGGGGGATAGCAATCAGCCCCAGCATTTT. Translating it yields CSVGGQGDSNQPQHF. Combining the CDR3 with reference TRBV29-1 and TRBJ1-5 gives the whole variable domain SAVISQKPSRDICQRGTSLTIQCQVDSQVTMMFWYRQQPGQSLTLIATANQGSEATYESGFVIDKFPISRPNLTFSTLTVSNMSPEDSSIYLCSVGGQGDSNQPQHFGDGTRLSIL.